This TCR beta chain was sequenced for a study of blood T cells in healthy people across ages. This clonotype was recorded at least ten times. A second PCR, run for about 6 to 11 cycles, used a sample-barcoded 5' primer plus a J-beta primer mix. Each CDR3 protein gets one entry after TCRdb re-called the 5' RACE reads with MiXCR. The sample includes about 640,000 distinct CDR3 sequences, 58% seen only once; the top ten take over 30%. The sequenced material came from blood. The TCR sequence derives from a man in his sixties in good health.

The CDR3 DNA reads TGCGCCAGCAGCTTGTCCCCCTCGGGACAGGGGGTGTACTACGAGCAGTACTTC. Residues: CASSLSPSGQGVYYEQYF. The gene calls are TRBV5-1 and TRBJ2-7, with 11 bases matching TRBD1. V dropped 1 base and J dropped 3; count of bases not matched to a gene: 12. The CDR3 has 18 amino acids. Germline lookup yields CDR1 SGHRS and CDR2 YFSETQ.